The 30 T cell receptor beta chains below were found in one sample sequenced in a study of T cell changes during pregnancy in multiple sclerosis. TCRdb keeps only in-frame clones here, not all; method: immunoSEQ multiplex PCR. The sample contains around 100,000 clones, 75% to 95% of which appear only once. Sample: peripheral blood, taken in the second trimester of pregnancy. These TCRs come from a female donor with multiple sclerosis, enrolled in a pregnancy study.

The rearrangement joins TRBV6-6 to TRBJ1-3; D possibly corresponds to TRBD1 (6 bases). V was cut by 5 bases and J by 3 bases, with 11 bases left in between. Germline V gene lookup returns CDR1 MNHNY and CDR2 SVGAGI (reference sequence). The length of the CDR3 is 14 residues. For the CDR3, the DNA is TGTGCCAGCAGTCCCCGACAGGTTGGAAACACCATATATTTT. This gives the protein CASSPRQVGNTIYF.

The chain recombines TRBV6-4 with TRBJ1-3, with D maybe TRBD1 (5 bases). The V end was cut by 2 bases, the J end by 4 bases, with 21 bases between. This CDR3 is built from 18 residues. The germline CDR1 and CDR2 sequences are MRHNA and SNTAGT. CDR3 region: CASSDQGPTQDGGNTIYF. CDR3 nucleotides: TGTGCCAGCAGTGACCAAGGGCCCACACAGGACGGAGGAAACACCATATATTTT.

A single count supports this clone. This chain links TRBV5-4 with TRBJ2-7; TRBD2 might be the D (5 bases). Per the germline V gene, CDR1 is SGHNT and CDR2 is YYREEE (reference sequence). The CDR3 has 14 residues. Trimming pared 0 bases from V and 6 bases from J, leaving 13 bases between. CDR3 coding DNA: TGTGCCAGCAGCTTGGAGCCTCTCCGGGGCGAGCAGTACTTC. Translated: CASSLEPLRGEQYF.

The chain joins TRBV6-5 to TRBJ1-3; possible D gene TRBD1, 6 bases. The V gene's germline CDR1 is MNHEY and CDR2 SVGAGI. CDR3 size: 16 residues. Trimming took off 3 bases at V and 3 bases at J, with 15 bases between the two ends. As DNA, the CDR3 is TGTGCCAGCAGTTATTCTACGGGGGGCAATGGAAACACCATATATTTT. It translates to CASSYSTGGNGNTIYF.

This chain joins TRBV28 and TRBJ2-5; 8 bases fit TRBD1. V was clipped by 4 bases and J by 5 bases; unmatched bases: 6. The CDR3 runs 14 residues. CDR1 and CDR2 (germline): MDHEN, SYDVKM. The CDR3 loop reads CASSSQGADETQYF. The DNA of the CDR3 is TGTGCCAGCAGTTCCCAGGGGGCGGATGAGACCCAGTACTTC.

The chain joins TRBV7-9 to TRBJ1-3, with D perhaps matching TRBD1 (6 bases). V was trimmed by 4 bases and J by 0 bases, leaving 19 bases between them. Germline V gives CDR1 SEHNR, CDR2 FQNEAQ (reference sequence). This CDR3 is built from 18 residues. The CDR3 coding sequence is TGTGCCAGCAGCTCCTCCCGGGACACCCGTAGCTCTGGAAACACCATATATTTT. Translating gives CASSSSRDTRSSGNTIYF.

CDR3 region: CASSLGEGTGVPLTDTQYF. CDR3 nucleotides: TGTGCCAGCAGCTTAGGAGAGGGGACAGGGGTCCCTCTCACAGATACGCAGTATTTT. This chain uses TRBV7-9 with TRBJ2-3, with TRBD1 identical over 10 bases. V dropped 1 base and J dropped 2; count of bases not matched to a gene: 12. There are 19 residues in the CDR3. Looked up from germline, CDR1 is SEHNR and CDR2 is FQNEAQ (reference sequence).

CDR3 in amino acids: CASSYSSGGNEQFF. The CDR3, as DNA: TGTGCCAGCAGTTACTCAAGCGGGGGCAATGAGCAGTTCTTC. The chain links TRBV6-5 to TRBJ2-1, with 8 nucleotides matching TRBD2. V trimming: 0 bases; J trimming: 6 bases; junction bases outside the gene matches: 1. The CDR3 spans 14 residues. Germline assignment: CDR1 MNHEY and CDR2 SVGAGI.

This clone was observed a handful of times. DNA for the CDR3: TGTGCCATCAGTGAGCCTAGGTCGTATGGCTACACCTTC. It codes for CAISEPRSYGYTF. The chain employs TRBV10-3 and TRBJ1-2; D uncertain. The germline V gene encodes CDR1 ENHRY and CDR2 SYGVKD. The CDR3 runs to 13 residues. Trimming removed 2 bases at V and 5 bases at J, with 9 bases between.

V is TRBV4-2 and J is TRBJ2-3; D unresolved. The germline V and J ends were trimmed by 1 base and 2 bases, with 10 bases remaining between them. Germline V gives CDR1 LGHNA, CDR2 YNFKEQ. The CDR3 sequence is 15 residues long. The chain's CDR3 is CASSQVGLHTDTQYF. CDR3 DNA sequence: TGTGCCAGCAGCCAAGTGGGCCTACACACAGATACGCAGTATTTT.

This chain uses TRBV6-1 with TRBJ1-4, with unresolved D. Germline V gives CDR1 MNHNS, CDR2 SASEGT. The CDR3 covers 15 residues. V was cut by 3 bases and J by 8 bases, with 16 bases left in between. This CDR3 reads CASSEAQSTGEKLFF. As DNA, the CDR3 is TGTGCCAGCAGTGAGGCCCAATCGACCGGGGAAAAACTGTTTTTT.

This sequence joins TRBV28 and TRBJ2-7; 8 bases line up with TRBD2. Per the germline V gene, CDR1 is MDHEN and CDR2 is SYDVKM. V lost 3 bases to trimming and J lost 2 bases; unmatched junction nucleotides: 21. The CDR3 is made up of 20 amino acids. The CDR3 DNA follows: TGTGCCAGCAGTTTTACCCTGGGACTAGTTGGCCCAACTCTTCCCTACGAGCAGTACTTC. Its protein product is CASSFTLGLVGPTLPYEQYF.

In its sample, this clone was seen a few times. The chain couples TRBV7-9 to TRBJ2-2; tentative D call: TRBD2 (5 bases). The germline V and J ends were trimmed by 4 bases and 7 bases, with 10 bases remaining between them. The CDR3 runs 13 residues. CDR1 SEHNR and CDR2 FQNEAQ come from the germline V gene (reference sequence). CDR3 sequence (DNA): TGTGCCAGCAGCTACTACCGGGGCGGGGAGCTGTTTTTT. It is translated as CASSYYRGGELFF.

This sequence joins TRBV5-1 and TRBJ2-7; no clear D. The V gene's germline CDR1 is SGHRS and CDR2 YFSETQ. The CDR3 is made up of 14 amino acids. V dropped 0 bases and J dropped 6 bases, with 13 bases sitting between them. The CDR3 reads CASSLGSVSFEQYF. For the CDR3, the DNA is TGCGCCAGCAGCTTGGGGTCAGTTTCTTTCGAGCAGTACTTC.

The chain links TRBV19 to TRBJ2-1; 15 nucleotides align to TRBD2. The length of the CDR3 is 16 residues. V lost 4 bases, J lost 9 bases, and 7 bases stayed unmatched. Germline V lookup: CDR1 LNHDA, CDR2 SQIVND (reference sequence). CDR3: CASSRGLAGGMGEQFF. For the CDR3, the DNA is TGTGCCAGTAGTAGAGGACTAGCGGGAGGGATGGGTGAGCAGTTCTTC. Based on the CDR3 plus reference TRBV19 and TRBJ2-1, the full variable domain is DGGITQSPKYLFRKEGQNVTLSCEQNLNHDAMYWYRQDPGQGLRLIYYSQIVNDFQKGDIAEGYSVSREKKESFPLTVTSAQKNPTAFYLCASSRGLAGGMGEQFFGPGTRLTVL.

The rearrangement uses TRBV20-1 and TRBJ2-7; D might be TRBD2 (6 bases). Germline V gene lookup returns CDR1 DFQATT and CDR2 SNEGSKA (reference sequence). Trimming stripped 6 bases from V and 5 bases from J, with 11 bases between. The CDR3 totals 11 residues. The chain's CDR3 is CSASTRDEQYF. As DNA, the CDR3 is TGCAGTGCATCGACTAGGGACGAGCAGTACTTC.

The chain has TRBV5-6 and TRBJ2-7; TRBD2 agrees at 11 bases. Per germline, CDR1 SGHDT and CDR2 YYEEEE. V dropped 3 bases and J dropped 3; count of bases not matched to a gene: 8. The CDR3 has 16 amino acids. Here the CDR3 DNA reads TGTGCCAGCAGCTCACTGACTAGCGGGAATATCTACGAGCAGTACTTC. Residues: CASSSLTSGNIYEQYF.

This chain joins TRBV11-3 and TRBJ2-7; 12 bases align to TRBD1. From germline, CDR1 is SGHNT and CDR2 YENEEA. With V trimmed by 4 bases and J by 7 bases, 8 bases remained unmatched. This CDR3 has 15 residues. CDR3 sequence reads: CASSSGTGGHGEQYF. Here the CDR3 DNA reads TGTGCCAGCAGCTCCGGGACAGGGGGCCATGGGGAGCAGTACTTC. Full variable domain (remainder filled in from reference TRBV11-3 and TRBJ2-7): EAGVVQSPRYKIIEKKQPVAFWCNPISGHNTLYWYLQNLGQGPELLIRYENEEAVDDSQLPKDRFSAERLKGVDSTLKIQPAELGDSAVYLCASSSGTGGHGEQYFGPGTRLTVT.

The chain carries TRBV30 and TRBJ1-3; weak D call: TRBD1 (5 bases). Germline V gene sequence: CDR1 GTSNPN, CDR2 SVGIG (reference sequence). This CDR3 is 13 amino acids long. V lost 3 bases and J 7 bases, leaving 13 bases between the germline ends. The CDR3 sequence: CAWSQRGGNTIYF. CDR3 nucleotides: TGTGCCTGGAGCCAGAGGGGAGGGAACACCATATATTTT.

This rearrangement joins TRBV15 to TRBJ2-7; 7 nucleotides line up with TRBD2. CDR1 is LNHNV and CDR2 is YYDKDF in the germline V gene (reference sequence). V lost 6 bases and J lost 2; bases outside the gene matches: 7. This CDR3 comprises 14 residues. The CDR3 loop reads CATSDLADTYEQYF. In nucleotides, the CDR3 is TGTGCCACCAGTGATCTAGCGGACACCTACGAGCAGTACTTC.

V is TRBV7-6 and J is TRBJ2-1; 9 bases map to TRBD2. Trimming removed 6 bases from V and 4 bases from J; junction bases left unmatched: 7. Germline-derived CDR1 and CDR2 are SGHVS and FNYEAQ. The CDR3 runs to 15 residues. CDR3 amino acids: CASSSLAGWYNEQFF. In DNA form, the CDR3 reads TGTGCCAGCAGTTCCCTAGCGGGGTGGTACAATGAGCAGTTCTTC.

This sequence joins TRBV6-5 and TRBJ2-7; TRBD1 matches at 9 bases. J gave up 2 bases and V 6 bases, and 5 bases lay outside the gene matches. Per the germline V gene, CDR1 is MNHEY and CDR2 is SVGAGI. This CDR3 is built from 14 residues. In DNA form, the CDR3 reads TGTGCCAGCAGCCCGACAGGGGGACCCTACGAGCAGTACTTC. This sequence encodes CASSPTGGPYEQYF.

Details on this clone: One end of the junction is discordant with germline, which a read error may explain. This chain connects TRBV7-9 to TRBJ2-1; 10 bases fit TRBD1. CDR3 length equals 15 residues. Germline V CDR1 and CDR2: SEHNR, FQNEAQ (reference sequence). The CDR3 region is CASGFPGQGSLGQFF. The CDR3, as DNA: TGTGCCAGCGGCTTCCCGGGACAGGGGTCCTTAGGGCAGTTCTTC.

This chain links TRBV4-1 with TRBJ2-7; the match to TRBD2 covers 7 bases. This CDR3 is built from 16 residues. Per the germline V gene, CDR1 is MGHRA and CDR2 is YSYEKL. Trimming at V came to 0 bases and at J to 0 bases, leaving 5 bases not matched to a gene. The CDR3 is CASSQDPGGSSYEQYF. CDR3 DNA: TGCGCCAGCAGCCAAGATCCGGGCGGGAGCTCCTACGAGCAGTACTTC.

The V and J genes are TRBV13 and TRBJ2-7, with D possibly being TRBD2 (5 bases). The CDR3 runs 15 residues. CDR1 and CDR2 from the germline V gene are PRHDT and FYEKMQ (reference sequence). Deletions cut 3 bases from V and 0 bases from J, with 12 bases between. The CDR3 DNA reads TGTGCCAGCAGCTTCTCTAGCTTTAGCTCCTACGAGCAGTACTTC. As protein: CASSFSSFSSYEQYF.

V is TRBV7-2 and J is TRBJ2-3; D remains ambiguous. This CDR3 region has 13 residues. Per the germline V gene, CDR1 is SGHTA and CDR2 is FQGNSA. V lost 5 bases, J lost 12 bases, and 18 bases lay in between. This CDR3 reads CASSPRGSIIQYF. The CDR3 DNA sequence: TGTGCCAGCAGCCCCAGAGGTAGCATTATTCAGTATTTT.

This clone was counted once. At one of its ends the junction is not consistent with the germline gene, which may arise from a read error. The chain couples TRBV29-1 to TRBJ2-5; TRBD1 might be the D (5 bases). Germline CDR1 SQVTM, CDR2 ANQGSEA. This CDR3 contains 13 residues. The CDR3 reads CSVETQGQQTQYF. The CDR3 DNA follows: TGCAGCGTTGAAACCCAGGGCCAACAGACCCAGTACTTC.

V is TRBV6-4 and J is TRBJ1-2, with 11 bases aligning to TRBD1. The germline gives CDR1 MRHNA, CDR2 SNTAGT. This CDR3 has 14 residues. V shed 5 bases and J 3 bases; nucleotides not matched to a gene: 2. DNA of the CDR3: TGTGCCAGCAGTCCGGGACAGGGGGACTATGGCTACACCTTC. It yields the protein CASSPGQGDYGYTF.

The gene calls are TRBV27 and TRBJ2-7; TRBD2 aligns across 13 bases. Germline values: CDR1 MNHEY, CDR2 SMNVEV (reference sequence). The CDR3 has 18 residues. J gave up 5 bases and V 5 bases, and 15 bases lay outside the gene matches. In DNA form, the CDR3 reads TGTGCCAGCAGTATTGCACAGGTAGGACTAGCGGGAGATCACGAGCAGTACTTC. This codes for CASSIAQVGLAGDHEQYF.

This chain uses TRBV7-9 with TRBJ2-1; TRBD1 matches at 7 bases. This CDR3 has 15 residues. Germline CDR1 SEHNR, CDR2 FQNEAQ (reference sequence). J was trimmed by 1 base and V by 5 bases; bases with no gene match: 5. DNA of the CDR3: TGTGCCAGCAGCGTGACAGGGACGTCCTACAATGAGCAGTTCTTC. It translates to CASSVTGTSYNEQFF.